Reported below is one T cell receptor beta chain. Its antigen is currently unknown. This CDR3 spans 19 amino acids. V was trimmed by 0 bases and J by 4 bases, leaving 19 bases between them. Germline V gives CDR1 SEHNR, CDR2 FQNEAQ (reference sequence). The data were obtained in a study of cytomegalovirus exposure and HLA in healthy donors. The study, taken as a whole, reports: Most TCR sequences were rare, but some public TCRs occurred in many donors. A later analysis associated 16,951 TCR beta sequences with HLA alleles at a 0.05 false discovery rate. In a later analysis, V- and J-gene trimming of beta chains associated with a DCLRE1C missense variant, replicated independently. Previous analysis showed most TCR beta V segments were productive about 87% or about 30% of the time.

The PCR used 60 Vbeta and 13 Jbeta primers. Here immunoSEQ multiplex PCR was the method, and the copy in TCRdb shows in-frame clones only, minus some. This sample's table has 180,000 or so clones. What was sequenced was PBMCs. The J gene is TRBJ1-6, the V gene TRBV7-9, with a weak D call TRBD1 (5 bases). The source is a boy younger than 18 in good health and CMV-seronegative. The CDR3 bases are TGTGCCAGCAGCTTAGCGAAGGTCGAAGACAGACGGTATAATTCACCCCTCCACTTT. It yields the protein CASSLAKVEDRRYNSPLHF.